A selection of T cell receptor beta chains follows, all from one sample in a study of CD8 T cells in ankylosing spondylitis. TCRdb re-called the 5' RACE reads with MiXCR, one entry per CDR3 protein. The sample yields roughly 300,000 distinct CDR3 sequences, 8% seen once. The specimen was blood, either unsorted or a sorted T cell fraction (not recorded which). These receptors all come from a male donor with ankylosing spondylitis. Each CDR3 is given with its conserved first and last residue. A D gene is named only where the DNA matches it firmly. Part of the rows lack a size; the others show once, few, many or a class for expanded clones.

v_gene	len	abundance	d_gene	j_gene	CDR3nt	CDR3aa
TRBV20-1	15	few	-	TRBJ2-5	TGCAGTGCTTACCCAGGGGTCCTCAACCAAGAGACCCAGTACTTC	CSAYPGVLNQETQYF
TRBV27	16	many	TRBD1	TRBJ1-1	TGTGCCAGCAGTTACACCGGACAGGGAGCCAACACTGAAGCTTTCTTT	CASSYTGQGANTEAFF
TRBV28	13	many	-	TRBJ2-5	TGTGCCAGCAGACTACCAGGGAGTCAGACCCAGTACTTC	CASRLPGSQTQYF
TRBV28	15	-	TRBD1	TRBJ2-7	TGTGCCAGCAGTCCAGGAACGGGACAGCCCTACGAGCAGTACTTC	CASSPGTGQPYEQYF
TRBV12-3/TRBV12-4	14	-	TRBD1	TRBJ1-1	TGTGCCAGCAGTCCAGGGGGCGCAGGAGGTGAAGCTTTCTTT	CASSPGGAGGEAFF
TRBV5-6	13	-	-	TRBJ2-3	TGTGCCAGCAGCTTGACCCTGGGGGATACGCAGTATTTT	CASSLTLGDTQYF
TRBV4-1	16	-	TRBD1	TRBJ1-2	TGCGCCAGCAGCCTCGGCTCCGGGACAGGGTCCTATGGCTACACCTTC	CASSLGSGTGSYGYTF
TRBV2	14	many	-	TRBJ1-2	TGTGCCAGCCGCCACTCTGACAAAGACTATGGCTACACCTTC	CASRHSDKDYGYTF
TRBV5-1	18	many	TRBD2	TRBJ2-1	TGCGCCAGCAGCTTGGGGGTCGCGGGAGGGAGTATTCGCAATGAGCAGTTCTTC	CASSLGVAGGSIRNEQFF
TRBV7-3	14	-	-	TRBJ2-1	TGTGCCAGCAGCCAAGGGGCTCACACCCGTGAGCAGTTCTTC	CASSQGAHTREQFF
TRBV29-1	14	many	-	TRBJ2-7	TGCAGCGTTGACCTCGGACCCAACTCCTACGAGCAGTACTTC	CSVDLGPNSYEQYF
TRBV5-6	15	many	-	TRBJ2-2	TGTGCCAGCAGTCTCCGGGTCCTCAACACCGGGGAGCTGTTTTTT	CASSLRVLNTGELFF
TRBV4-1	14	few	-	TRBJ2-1	TGCGCCAGCAGCCAAGAAGGGAACGGCTGGGAGCAGTTCTTC	CASSQEGNGWEQFF
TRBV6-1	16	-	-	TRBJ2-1	TGTGCCAGCAACCCTGACAGTGCCGGATTCTACAATGAGCAGTTCTTC	CASNPDSAGFYNEQFF
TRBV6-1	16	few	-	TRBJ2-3	TGTGCCAGTTCAAGGGTCGGTTTGGACGAGGGGATCCCGCAGTATTTT	CASSRVGLDEGIPQYF
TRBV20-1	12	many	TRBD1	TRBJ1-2	TGCAGTGCCAGCGGGACAGACTATGGCTACACCTTC	CSASGTDYGYTF
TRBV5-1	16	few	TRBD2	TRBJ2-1	TGCGCCAGCAGCTTGGGTACGAGCGGGAGCGGATATGAGCAGTTCTTC	CASSLGTSGSGYEQFF
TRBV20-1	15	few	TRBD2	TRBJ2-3	TGCAGTGCTAACCCGGGACTAGCGGGAGGAGATACGCAGTATTTT	CSANPGLAGGDTQYF
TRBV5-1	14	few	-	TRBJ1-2	TGCGCCAGCAGCTTAATTCCGGGGGCGAGTGGCTACACCTTC	CASSLIPGASGYTF
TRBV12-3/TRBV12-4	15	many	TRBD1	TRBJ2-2	TGTGCCAGCAGTAAGACAGGGGGCGCGATCGGGGAGCTGTTTTTT	CASSKTGGAIGELFF
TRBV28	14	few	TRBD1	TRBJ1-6	TGTGCCAGCAGGGGCGGACAGGGTGGTTCACCCCTCCACTTT	CASRGGQGGSPLHF
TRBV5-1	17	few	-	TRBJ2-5	TGCGCCAGCAGCCCGACGACAGGCCGTCTCGACCAAGAGACCCAGTACTTC	CASSPTTGRLDQETQYF
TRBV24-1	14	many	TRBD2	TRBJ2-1	TGTGCCACCAGTGAGGGGGGAGGGTTAGGCGAGCAGTTCTTC	CATSEGGGLGEQFF
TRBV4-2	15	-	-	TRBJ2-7	TGTGCCAGCAGTCGGGATCAGGGACAAACCTACGAGCAGTACTTC	CASSRDQGQTYEQYF
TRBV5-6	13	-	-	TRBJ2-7	TGTGCCAGCAGCCCTAGACGGTCCCACGAGCAGTACTTC	CASSPRRSHEQYF
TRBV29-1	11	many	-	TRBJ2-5	TGCAGCGCCAACAGCGGACAGACCCAGTACTTC	CSANSGQTQYF
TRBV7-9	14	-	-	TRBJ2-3	TGTGCCAGCAGTCAAGGGGGGCGACCCGATACGCAGTATTTT	CASSQGGRPDTQYF
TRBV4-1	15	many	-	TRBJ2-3	TGCGCCAGCAGCCAACTCTCAGACAGCTCAGATACGCAGTATTTT	CASSQLSDSSDTQYF
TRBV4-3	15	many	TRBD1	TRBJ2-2	TGCGCCAGCACGCCGGGACAGGGAAGCACCGGGGAGCTGTTTTTT	CASTPGQGSTGELFF
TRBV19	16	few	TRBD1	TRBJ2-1	TGTGCCAGTAGTATAATTGGGCAGGGGGTGCCTAATGAGCAGTTCTTC	CASSIIGQGVPNEQFF
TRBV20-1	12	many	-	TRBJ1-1	TGCAGTGCTAGGCCCTTCGATACTGAAGCTTTCTTT	CSARPFDTEAFF
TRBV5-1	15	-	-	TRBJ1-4	TGCGCCAGCAGCCGTATGACAGCAACTAATGAAAAACTGTTTTTT	CASSRMTATNEKLFF
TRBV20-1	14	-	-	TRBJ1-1	TGCAGTGCTCCCCCTCCCCTCGGAGGTACTGAAGCTTTCTTT	CSAPPPLGGTEAFF
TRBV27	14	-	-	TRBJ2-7	TGTGCCAGCAGTGTAAGAAGCAGGGGCTACGAGCAGTACTTC	CASSVRSRGYEQYF
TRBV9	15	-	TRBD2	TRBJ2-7	TGTGCCAGCAGCGTAGCCAGCGGGAGTACGCACGAGCAGTACTTC	CASSVASGSTHEQYF
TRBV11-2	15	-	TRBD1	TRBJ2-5	TGTGCCAGCAGACATCCGGGACAGGGCGTCGAGACCCAGTACTTC	CASRHPGQGVETQYF
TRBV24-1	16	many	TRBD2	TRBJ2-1	TGTGCCACCAGTGATTTGGCTAGCGGGAGTTACAATGAGCAGTTCTTC	CATSDLASGSYNEQFF
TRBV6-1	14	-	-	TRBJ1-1	TGTGCCACCTCCTTCGGTCACGCGAACACTGAAGCTTTCTTT	CATSFGHANTEAFF
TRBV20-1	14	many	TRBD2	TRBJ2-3	TGCAGTGCTAGAACTAGCGGGGTCACAGATACGCAGTATTTT	CSARTSGVTDTQYF
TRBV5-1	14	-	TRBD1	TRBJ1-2	TGCGCCAGCAGCGTCACAGGGGGCGTCTATGGCTACACCTTC	CASSVTGGVYGYTF
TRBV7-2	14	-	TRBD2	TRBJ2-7	TGTGCCAGCAGCCAAACTAGCGGTCCCTACGAGCAGTACTTC	CASSQTSGPYEQYF
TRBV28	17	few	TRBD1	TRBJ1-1	TGTGCCAGCAGTCCACTATCCAAAGGGACAGAGAACACTGAAGCTTTCTTT	CASSPLSKGTENTEAFF
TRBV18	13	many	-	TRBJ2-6	TGTGCCAGCTCCGCATCTGGGGCCAACGTCCTGACTTTC	CASSASGANVLTF
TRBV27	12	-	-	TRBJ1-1	TGTGCCAGCAGCGAAGGACAGACTGAAGCTTTCTTT	CASSEGQTEAFF
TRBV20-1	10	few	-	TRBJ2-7	TGCAGTGGCTTAGAGGTCGAGCAGTACTTC	CSGLEVEQYF
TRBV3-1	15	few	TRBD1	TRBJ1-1	TGTGCCAGCAGCCAACTCGACAGGGGGAACACTGAAGCTTTCTTT	CASSQLDRGNTEAFF
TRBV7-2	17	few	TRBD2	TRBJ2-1	TGTGCCAGCAGCTTAACGGGACTAGCGGGAGTTTTCGGTGAGCAGTTCTTC	CASSLTGLAGVFGEQFF